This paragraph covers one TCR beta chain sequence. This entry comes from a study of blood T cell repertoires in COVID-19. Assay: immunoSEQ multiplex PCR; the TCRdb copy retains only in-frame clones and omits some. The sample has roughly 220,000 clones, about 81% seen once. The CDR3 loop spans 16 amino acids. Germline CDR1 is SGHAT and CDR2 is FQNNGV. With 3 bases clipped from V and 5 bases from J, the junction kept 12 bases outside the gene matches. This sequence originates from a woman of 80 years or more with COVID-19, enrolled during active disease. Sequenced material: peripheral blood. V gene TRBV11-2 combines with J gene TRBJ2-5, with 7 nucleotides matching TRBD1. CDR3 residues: CASSFEDYRGRETQYF. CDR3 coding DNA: TGTGCCAGCAGCTTCGAAGACTACAGGGGAAGGGAGACCCAGTACTTC.